This is a list of T cell receptor beta chains from one sample in a study of T cell clonotyping in hematopoietic cell transplantation. Sequencing used immunoSEQ multiplex PCR; TCRdb keeps in-frame clones, though not all of them. This table holds roughly 42,000 clones, around 95% found once. The sample was peripheral blood mononuclear cells. The receptor source for this set is a woman aged 45-65 years in good health. Some clones in this sample may be carry-over from other donors' samples. CDR3s include the opening cysteine and the closing phenylalanine or tryptophan. D genes are given only for firm matches. Clone size is not always given. Where it is, it says once, few, many or a class for expanded clones.

TRBJ1-5	once	TRBV2	TRBD1	TGTGCCAGCTCGGACAGGGGTCAGCCCCAGCATTTT	CASSDRGQPQHF
TRBJ1-6	-	TRBV27	TRBD1	TGTGCCAGCAGTTTACAGGGGGATTCACCCCTCCACTTT	CASSLQGDSPLHF
TRBJ2-7	-	TRBV5-4	-	TGTGCCAGCAGCTTGGACAGGTCCCACGAGCAGTACTTC	CASSLDRSHEQYF
TRBJ1-6	-	TRBV19	-	TGTGCCAGTAATCCGGACAGTCGCTCCTATAATTCACCCCTCCACTTT	CASNPDSRSYNSPLHF
TRBJ2-2	-	TRBV5-1	-	TGCGCCAGCAGCTTGTTCGGGGAGCTGTTTTTT	CASSLFGELFF
TRBJ1-2	-	TRBV9	TRBD1	TGTGCCAGCAGCGTAGATTATAGGACAGGGGGCGGTGGCTACACCTTC	CASSVDYRTGGGGYTF
TRBJ1-2	-	TRBV4-3	-	TGCGCCAGCAGCCAAGGGGGACCAAGACTGGAAGGCTACACCTTC	CASSQGGPRLEGYTF
TRBJ2-7	-	TRBV11-3	TRBD1	TGTGCCAGCAGCCCGTCGACAGGGGCAAACGAGCAGTACTTC	CASSPSTGANEQYF
TRBJ2-3	once	TRBV11-2	-	TGTGCCAGCAGCTACGGCGGGCGAGGGTCAGATACGCAGTATTTT	CASSYGGRGSDTQYF
TRBJ1-5	-	TRBV19	-	TGTGCCAGTAGTATAGACTCTCACGGGAATCAGCCCCAGCATTTT	CASSIDSHGNQPQHF
TRBJ2-3	-	TRBV5-1	-	TGCGCCAGCAGCTTGGTAGCCAGGATGACAGATACGCAGTATTTT	CASSLVARMTDTQYF
TRBJ1-2	-	TRBV29-1	TRBD1	TGCAGCGTTGAAAAGACAGGGTTCGATGGCTACACCTTC	CSVEKTGFDGYTF
TRBJ1-1	-	TRBV11-3	-	TGTGCCAGCAGCGCCCCGGCTCGACGGGGCAGTAACACTGAAGCTTTCTTT	CASSAPARRGSNTEAFF
TRBJ2-7	-	TRBV10-2	TRBD2	TGCGCCAGCAGCCTAGCGGGGCCTACCTACGAGCAGTACTTC	CASSLAGPTYEQYF
TRBJ1-6	-	TRBV5-6	TRBD1	TGTGCCAGCAGCCCCCCGGGGACAGGGGTGGGCTCACCCCTCCACTTT	CASSPPGTGVGSPLHF
TRBJ1-1	-	TRBV27	TRBD1	TGTGCCAGCAGTCCACTTCATGGCAGGGGGCGGACTGAAGCTTTCTTT	CASSPLHGRGRTEAFF
TRBJ2-6	-	TRBV9	-	TGTGCCAGCAGCGTAGGGGTGACAGGCCCGGGCTCTGGGGCCAACGTCCTGACTTTC	CASSVGVTGPGSGANVLTF
TRBJ1-1	-	TRBV30	-	TGTGCCTGGAGTGGACAGAACACTGAAGCTTTCTTT	CAWSGQNTEAFF
TRBJ1-6	-	TRBV30	-	TGTGCCTGGAGTACCAGGGGTCGGGGTTCACCCCTCCACTTT	CAWSTRGRGSPLHF
TRBJ2-7	-	TRBV7-3	-	TGTGCCAGCAGCAATCCTCCGGTGGTCTCCTACGAGCAGTACTTC	CASSNPPVVSYEQYF
TRBJ1-3	-	TRBV28	TRBD1	TGTGCCAGCAGTTTATACCGACAGGGGAGCGGAAACACCATATATTTT	CASSLYRQGSGNTIYF
TRBJ2-1	-	TRBV10-2	-	TGCGCCAGCATACACGACCAGAGCAATGAGCAGTTCTTC	CASIHDQSNEQFF
TRBJ1-2	-	TRBV13	-	TGTGCCAGCAGCTCTTTCTCGTCTGCTGGCTATGGCTACACCTTC	CASSSFSSAGYGYTF
TRBJ2-4	-	TRBV4-1	-	TGCGCCAGCAGCCAAGATCGCAGGAATGGGAAAGACATTCAGTACTTC	CASSQDRRNGKDIQYF
TRBJ2-7	-	TRBV18	TRBD1	TGTGCCAGCTCGCCTACCGGGACAGCAAACTACGAGCAGTACTTC	CASSPTGTANYEQYF
TRBJ2-7	-	TRBV27	TRBD2	TGTGCCAGCAGTCCCCATAGCGGGAGCTACGAGCAGTACTTC	CASSPHSGSYEQYF
TRBJ1-2	-	TRBV11-3	-	TGTGCCAGCAGCTTTCGGGGGCGGAACTATGGCTACACCTTC	CASSFRGRNYGYTF
TRBJ2-5	-	TRBV5-6	-	TGTGCCAGCAGCTTGGAGGTCCGCCGAACCCCCCAAGAGACCCAGTACTTC	CASSLEVRRTPQETQYF
TRBJ2-3	-	TRBV2	-	TGTGCCAGCAGTGAGAGGGGGGGCGGCACAGATACGCAGTATTTT	CASSERGGGTDTQYF
TRBJ2-5	-	TRBV4-1	-	TGCGCCAGCAGCCAAGCCGGGGGAGAGGAGACCCAGTACTTC	CASSQAGGEETQYF
TRBJ1-5	-	TRBV7-9	-	TGTGCCAGCAGCTTAGGGTCAGAAAATCAGCCCCAGCATTTT	CASSLGSENQPQHF
TRBJ1-2	-	TRBV9	-	TGTGCCAGCAGCGTAGCACCAGGGATTAACTATGGCTACACCTTC	CASSVAPGINYGYTF
TRBJ2-7	-	TRBV6-5	-	TGTGCCAGCAAAGTCCGGGACGGACCCTACGAGCAGTACTTC	CASKVRDGPYEQYF
TRBJ1-1	-	TRBV19	-	TGTGCCAGTAGTATAGCCCGACAGGTCGAAGCTTTCTTT	CASSIARQVEAFF